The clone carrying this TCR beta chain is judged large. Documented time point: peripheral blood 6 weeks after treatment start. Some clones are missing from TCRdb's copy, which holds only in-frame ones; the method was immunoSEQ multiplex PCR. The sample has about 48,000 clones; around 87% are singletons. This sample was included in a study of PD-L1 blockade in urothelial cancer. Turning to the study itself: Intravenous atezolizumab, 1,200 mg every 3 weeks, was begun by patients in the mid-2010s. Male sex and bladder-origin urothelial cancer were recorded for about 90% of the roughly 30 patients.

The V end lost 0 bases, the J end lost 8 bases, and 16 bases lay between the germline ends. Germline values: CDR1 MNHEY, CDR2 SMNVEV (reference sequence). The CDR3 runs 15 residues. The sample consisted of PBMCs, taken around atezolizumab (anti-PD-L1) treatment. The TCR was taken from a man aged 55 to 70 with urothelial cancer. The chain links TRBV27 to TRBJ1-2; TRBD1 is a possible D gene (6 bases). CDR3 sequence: CASSLSAAGAGGYTF. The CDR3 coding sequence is TGTGCCAGCAGTTTATCAGCGGCAGGGGCAGGAGGCTACACCTTC.